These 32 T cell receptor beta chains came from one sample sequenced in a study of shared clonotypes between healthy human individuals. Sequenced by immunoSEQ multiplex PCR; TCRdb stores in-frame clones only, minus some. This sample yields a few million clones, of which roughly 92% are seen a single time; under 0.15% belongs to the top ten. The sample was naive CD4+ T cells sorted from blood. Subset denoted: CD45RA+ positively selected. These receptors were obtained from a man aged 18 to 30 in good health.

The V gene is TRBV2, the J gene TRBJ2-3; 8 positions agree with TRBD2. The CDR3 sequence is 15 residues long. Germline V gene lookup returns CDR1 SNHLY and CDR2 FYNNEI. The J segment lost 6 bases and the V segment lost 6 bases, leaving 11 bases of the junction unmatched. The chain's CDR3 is CASSPNAGGGDTQYF. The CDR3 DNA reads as TGTGCCAGCAGCCCAAACGCGGGGGGCGGCGATACGCAGTATTTT.

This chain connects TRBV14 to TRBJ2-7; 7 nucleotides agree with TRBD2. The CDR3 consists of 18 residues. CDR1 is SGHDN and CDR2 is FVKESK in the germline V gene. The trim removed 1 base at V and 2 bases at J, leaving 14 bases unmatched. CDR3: CASSQALGVAGRPYEQYF. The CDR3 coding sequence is TGTGCCAGCAGCCAAGCCCTTGGGGTAGCGGGTCGCCCCTACGAGCAGTACTTC.

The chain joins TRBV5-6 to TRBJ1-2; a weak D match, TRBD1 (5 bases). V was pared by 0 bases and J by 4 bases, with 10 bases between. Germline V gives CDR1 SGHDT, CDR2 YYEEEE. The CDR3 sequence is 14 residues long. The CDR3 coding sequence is TGTGCCAGCAGCTTGGGGGACGGGACCTATGGCTACACCTTC. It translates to CASSLGDGTYGYTF.

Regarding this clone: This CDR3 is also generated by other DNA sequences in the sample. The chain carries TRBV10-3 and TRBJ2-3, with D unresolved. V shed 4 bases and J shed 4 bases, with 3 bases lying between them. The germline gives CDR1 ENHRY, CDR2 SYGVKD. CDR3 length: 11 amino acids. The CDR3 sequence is CAISASDTQYF. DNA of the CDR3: TGTGCCATCAGTGCCTCAGATACGCAGTATTTT.

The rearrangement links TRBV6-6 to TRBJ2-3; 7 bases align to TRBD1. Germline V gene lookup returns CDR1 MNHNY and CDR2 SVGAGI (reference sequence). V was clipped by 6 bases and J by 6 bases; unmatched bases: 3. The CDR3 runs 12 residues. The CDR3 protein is CASSLDRDTQYF. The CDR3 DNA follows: TGTGCCAGCAGCCTGGACAGGGATACGCAGTATTTT.

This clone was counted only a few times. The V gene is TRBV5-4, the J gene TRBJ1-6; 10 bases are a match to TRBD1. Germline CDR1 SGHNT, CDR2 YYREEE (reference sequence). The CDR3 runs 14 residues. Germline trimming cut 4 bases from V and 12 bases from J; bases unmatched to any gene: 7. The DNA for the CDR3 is TGTGCCAGCAGCCCCGGACAGGGGGGACGACCCCTCCACTTT. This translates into CASSPGQGGRPLHF.

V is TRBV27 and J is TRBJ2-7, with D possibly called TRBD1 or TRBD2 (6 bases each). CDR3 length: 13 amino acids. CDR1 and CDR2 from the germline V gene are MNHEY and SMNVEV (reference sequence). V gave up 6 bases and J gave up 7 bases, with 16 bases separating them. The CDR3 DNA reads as TGTGCCAGCAGCGGGGGCCACAGGTGGGAGCAGTACTTC. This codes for CASSGGHRWEQYF.

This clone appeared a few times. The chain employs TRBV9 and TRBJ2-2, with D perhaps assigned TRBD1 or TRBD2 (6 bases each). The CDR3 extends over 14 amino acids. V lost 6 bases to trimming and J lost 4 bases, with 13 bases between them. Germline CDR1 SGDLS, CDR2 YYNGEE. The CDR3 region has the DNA TGTGCCAGCAATGAGGGGGGCCTCACCGGGGAGCTGTTTTTT. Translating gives CASNEGGLTGELFF.

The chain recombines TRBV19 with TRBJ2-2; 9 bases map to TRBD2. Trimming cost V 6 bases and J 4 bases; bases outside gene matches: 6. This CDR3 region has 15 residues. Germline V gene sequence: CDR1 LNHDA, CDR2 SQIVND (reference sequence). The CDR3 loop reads CASSGTSLATGELFF. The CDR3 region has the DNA TGTGCCAGTAGCGGGACTAGCTTAGCCACCGGGGAGCTGTTTTTT. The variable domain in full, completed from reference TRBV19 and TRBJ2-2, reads DGGITQSPKYLFRKEGQNVTLSCEQNLNHDAMYWYRQDPGQGLRLIYYSQIVNDFQKGDIAEGYSVSREKKESFPLTVTSAQKNPTAFYLCASSGTSLATGELFFGEGSRLTVL.

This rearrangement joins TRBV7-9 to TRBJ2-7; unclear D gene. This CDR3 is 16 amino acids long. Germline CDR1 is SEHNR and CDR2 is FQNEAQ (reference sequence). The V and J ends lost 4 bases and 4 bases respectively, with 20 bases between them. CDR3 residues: CASSSLRGSGFYEQYF. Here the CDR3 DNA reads TGTGCCAGCAGCTCCCTAAGAGGATCCGGGTTTTACGAGCAGTACTTC.

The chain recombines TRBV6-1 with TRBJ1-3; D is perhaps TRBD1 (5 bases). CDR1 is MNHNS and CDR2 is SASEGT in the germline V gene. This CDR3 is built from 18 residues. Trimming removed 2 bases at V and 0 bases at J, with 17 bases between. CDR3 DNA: TGTGCCAGCAGTGAAATCGGGGCAGGGTACGGCTCTGGAAACACCATATATTTT. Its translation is CASSEIGAGYGSGNTIYF.

The CDR3 coding sequence is TGTGCCAGCAGTGAAGCCGTGAGGTCCTACGAGCAGTACTTC. The encoded protein is CASSEAVRSYEQYF. The gene calls are TRBV6-1 and TRBJ2-7; no clear D gene. V was shortened by 0 bases and J by 1 base, with 7 bases between the two germline ends. This CDR3 spans 14 amino acids. Germline V lookup: CDR1 MNHNS, CDR2 SASEGT.

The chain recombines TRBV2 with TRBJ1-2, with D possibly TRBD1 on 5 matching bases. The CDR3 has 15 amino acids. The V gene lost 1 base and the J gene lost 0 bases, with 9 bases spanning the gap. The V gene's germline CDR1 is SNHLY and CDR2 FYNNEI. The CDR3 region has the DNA TGTGCCAGCAGTGAAGAGGGGATAGCTAACTATGGCTACACCTTC. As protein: CASSEEGIANYGYTF.

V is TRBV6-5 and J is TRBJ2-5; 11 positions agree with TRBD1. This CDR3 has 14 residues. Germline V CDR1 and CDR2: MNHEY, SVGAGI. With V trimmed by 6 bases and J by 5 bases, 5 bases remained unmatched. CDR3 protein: CASSQGDRGETQYF. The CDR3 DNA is TGTGCCAGCAGCCAGGGGGACAGGGGGGAGACCCAGTACTTC.

The CDR3 DNA is TGTGCCAGCAGCCCCGACCACATGGCTGAAAGCTATGGCTACACCTTC. Its translation is CASSPDHMAESYGYTF. V gene TRBV5-4 combines with J gene TRBJ1-2; D ambiguous. Germline assignment: CDR1 SGHNT and CDR2 YYREEE (reference sequence). The CDR3 is 16 residues long. V was trimmed by 4 bases and J by 4 bases, leaving 20 bases between them.

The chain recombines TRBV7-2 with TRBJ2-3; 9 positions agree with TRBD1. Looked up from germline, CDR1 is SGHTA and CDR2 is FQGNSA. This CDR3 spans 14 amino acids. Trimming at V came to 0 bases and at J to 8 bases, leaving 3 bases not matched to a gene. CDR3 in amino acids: CASSLAGTGSTQYF. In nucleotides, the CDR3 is TGTGCCAGCAGCTTAGCGGGGACAGGGAGTACGCAGTATTTT.

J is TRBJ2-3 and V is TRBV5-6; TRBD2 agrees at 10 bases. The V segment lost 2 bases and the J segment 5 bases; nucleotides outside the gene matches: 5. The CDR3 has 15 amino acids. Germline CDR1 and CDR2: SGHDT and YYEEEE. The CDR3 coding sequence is TGTGCCAGCAGCTTATTACTAGCGGGACAAGATACGCAGTATTTT. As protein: CASSLLLAGQDTQYF.

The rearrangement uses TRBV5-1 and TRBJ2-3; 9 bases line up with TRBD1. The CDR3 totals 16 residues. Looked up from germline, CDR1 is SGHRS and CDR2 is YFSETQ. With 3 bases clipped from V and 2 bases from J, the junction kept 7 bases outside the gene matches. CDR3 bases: TGCGCCAGCAGCTCGCGACAGGGGGACGACACAGATACGCAGTATTTT. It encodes CASSSRQGDDTDTQYF.

The CDR3 sequence: CASSPWTGSIYEQYF. The DNA of the CDR3 is TGTGCCAGCAGCCCGTGGACAGGGTCAATCTACGAGCAGTACTTC. J is TRBJ2-7 and V is TRBV7-9; 8 bases are a match to TRBD1. This CDR3 has 15 amino acids. The germline gives CDR1 SEHNR, CDR2 FQNEAQ (reference sequence). V gave up 5 bases and J gave up 3 bases; unmatched junction bases: 9.

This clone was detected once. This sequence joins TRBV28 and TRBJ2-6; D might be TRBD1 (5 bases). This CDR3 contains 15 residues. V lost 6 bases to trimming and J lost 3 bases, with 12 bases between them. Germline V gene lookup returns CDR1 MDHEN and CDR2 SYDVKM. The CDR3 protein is CASSRPGLGANVLTF. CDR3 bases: TGTGCCAGCAGCCGACCAGGGCTTGGGGCCAACGTCCTGACTTTC.

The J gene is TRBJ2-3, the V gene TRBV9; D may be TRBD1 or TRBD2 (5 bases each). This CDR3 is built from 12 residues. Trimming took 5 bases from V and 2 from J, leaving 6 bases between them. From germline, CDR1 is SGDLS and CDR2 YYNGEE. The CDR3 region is CASRGDTDTQYF. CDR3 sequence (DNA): TGTGCCAGCAGGGGGGACACAGATACGCAGTATTTT.

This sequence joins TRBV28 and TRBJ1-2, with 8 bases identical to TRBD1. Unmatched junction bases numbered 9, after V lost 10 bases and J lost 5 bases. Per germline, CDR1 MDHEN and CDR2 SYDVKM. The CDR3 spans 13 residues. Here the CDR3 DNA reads TGTGCCACTCGACCAGGGGGCAGTTATGGCTACACCTTC. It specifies CATRPGGSYGYTF.

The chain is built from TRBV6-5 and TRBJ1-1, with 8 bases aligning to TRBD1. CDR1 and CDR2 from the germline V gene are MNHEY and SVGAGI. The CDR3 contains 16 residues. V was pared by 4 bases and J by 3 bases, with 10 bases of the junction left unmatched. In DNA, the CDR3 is TGTGCCAGCAGTTTCATCTCCGGGACAGGCTACACTGAAGCTTTCTTT. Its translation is CASSFISGTGYTEAFF.

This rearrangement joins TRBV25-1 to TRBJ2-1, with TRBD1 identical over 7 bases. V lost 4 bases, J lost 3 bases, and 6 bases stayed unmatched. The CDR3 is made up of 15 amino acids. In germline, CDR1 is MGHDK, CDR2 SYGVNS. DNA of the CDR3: TGTGCCAGCAGTGCACCGGGACAGAACTACAATGAGCAGTTCTTC. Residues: CASSAPGQNYNEQFF.

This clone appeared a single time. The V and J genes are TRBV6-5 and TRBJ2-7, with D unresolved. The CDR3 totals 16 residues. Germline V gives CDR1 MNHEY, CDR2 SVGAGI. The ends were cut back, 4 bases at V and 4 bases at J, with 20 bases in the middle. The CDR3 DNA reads TGTGCCAGCAGTTTCGGTCCTGATCAAAAGGGTTACGAGCAGTACTTC. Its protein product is CASSFGPDQKGYEQYF.

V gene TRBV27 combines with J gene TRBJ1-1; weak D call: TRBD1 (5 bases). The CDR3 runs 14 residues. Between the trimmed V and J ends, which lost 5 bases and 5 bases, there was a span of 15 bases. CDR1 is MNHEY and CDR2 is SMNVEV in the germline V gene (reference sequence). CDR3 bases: TGTGCCAGCAGTCGGACCGGGACCGCTACTGAAGCTTTCTTT. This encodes CASSRTGTATEAFF.

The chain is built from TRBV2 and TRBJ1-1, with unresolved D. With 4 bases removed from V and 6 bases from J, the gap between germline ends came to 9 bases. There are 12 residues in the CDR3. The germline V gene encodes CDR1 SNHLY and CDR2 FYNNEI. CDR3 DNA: TGTGCCAGCAGTGGAGGGTTCTCTGAAGCTTTCTTT. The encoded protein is CASSGGFSEAFF.

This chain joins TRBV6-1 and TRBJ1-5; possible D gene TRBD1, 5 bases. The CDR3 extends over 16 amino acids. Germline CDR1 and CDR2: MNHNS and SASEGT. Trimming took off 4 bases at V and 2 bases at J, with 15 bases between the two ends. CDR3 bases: TGTGCCAGCAGTGCGGAGCCCAGGGATGGCAATCAGCCCCAGCATTTT. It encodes CASSAEPRDGNQPQHF.

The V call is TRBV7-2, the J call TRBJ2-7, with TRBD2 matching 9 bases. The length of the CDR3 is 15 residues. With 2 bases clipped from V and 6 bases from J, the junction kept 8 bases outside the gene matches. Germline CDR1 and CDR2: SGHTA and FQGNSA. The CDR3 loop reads CASSLTSSGAGEQYF. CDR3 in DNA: TGTGCCAGCAGCTTAACGTCTAGCGGGGCGGGCGAGCAGTACTTC. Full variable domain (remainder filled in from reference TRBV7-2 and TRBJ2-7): GAGVSQSPSNKVTEKGKDVELRCDPISGHTALYWYRQSLGQGLEFLIYFQGNSAPDKSGLPSDRFSAERTGGSVSTLTIQRTQQEDSAVYLCASSLTSSGAGEQYFGPGTRLTVT.

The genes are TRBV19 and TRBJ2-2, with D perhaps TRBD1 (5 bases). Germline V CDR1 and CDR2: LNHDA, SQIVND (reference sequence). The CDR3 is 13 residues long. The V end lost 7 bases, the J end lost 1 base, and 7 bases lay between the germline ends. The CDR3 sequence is CASIRENTGELFF. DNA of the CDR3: TGTGCCAGTATCAGGGAGAACACCGGGGAGCTGTTTTTT.

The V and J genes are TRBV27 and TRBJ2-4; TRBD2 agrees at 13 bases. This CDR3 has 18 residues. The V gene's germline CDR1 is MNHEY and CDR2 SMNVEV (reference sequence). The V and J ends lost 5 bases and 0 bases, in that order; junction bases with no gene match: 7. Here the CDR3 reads CASSLTSGGAAAKNIQYF. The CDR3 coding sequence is TGTGCCAGCAGTCTAACTAGCGGGGGGGCGGCAGCCAAAAACATTCAGTACTTC.

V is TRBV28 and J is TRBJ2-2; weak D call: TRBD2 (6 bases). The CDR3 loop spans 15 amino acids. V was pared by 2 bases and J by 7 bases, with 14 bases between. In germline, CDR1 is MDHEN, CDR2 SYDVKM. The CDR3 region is CASSLPLGGIGELFF. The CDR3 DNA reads TGTGCCAGCAGTTTACCTCTGGGGGGAATCGGGGAGCTGTTTTTT.